A single sample is the source of the 24 T cell receptor beta chains below, sequenced in a study of Ad26.COV2.S vaccination and SARS-CoV-2 variants (dated by TCRdb to about 2021). The treatment or condition label on this specimen signifies: roughly 19 received Ad26.COV2.S at low or high dose, single or two shots; 5 received placebo; per-sample allocation not given. Repertoires of vaccine and placebo recipients were sequenced from samples collected on day 63 after the first injection. The library was obtained by the immunoSEQ multiplex PCR assay. What TCRdb holds here is the immuneACCESS table cut down to in-frame rearrangements. Part of the clones is not present; checked against another copy, under half of the missing clones reflect an unresolved V gene, and the others are unexplained. A total of 410,000 or so clones appear in this sample, over 75% of them only once. 9% to 15% of the sample goes to the ten largest clones.

The material was peripheral blood, obtained in a trial of Ad26.COV2.S vaccine versus placebo. These receptors originate from a person between 18 and 59 years old who received the Ad26.COV2.S COVID-19 vaccine or a placebo.

The CDR3 is CASNPVPGDPGYTF. The CDR3 nucleotides are TGTGCCAGTAACCCTGTTCCAGGGGATCCTGGCTACACCTTC. This sequence joins TRBV19 and TRBJ1-2, with D possibly matching TRBD1 (6 bases). The CDR3 extends over 14 amino acids. CDR1 and CDR2 from the germline V gene are LNHDA and SQIVND (reference sequence). V was pared by 7 bases and J by 7 bases, with 19 bases between. The full variable domain, with the rest looked up from reference TRBV19 and TRBJ1-2, is DGGITQSPKYLFRKEGQNVTLSCEQNLNHDAMYWYRQDPGQGLRLIYYSQIVNDFQKGDIAEGYSVSREKKESFPLTVTSAQKNPTAFYLCASNPVPGDPGYTFGSGTRLTVV.

The chain links TRBV16 to TRBJ1-5; perhaps TRBD1 as D (5 bases). CDR1 and CDR2 from the germline V gene are KGHSY and FQNENV. The CDR3 has 15 amino acids. V lost 0 bases and J 1 base, leaving 7 bases between the germline ends. CDR3 bases: TGTGCCAGCAGCCAATCCGACAGCAGCAATCAGCCCCAGCATTTT. It yields the protein CASSQSDSSNQPQHF.

This rearrangement joins TRBV5-1 to TRBJ2-1; 12 nucleotides align to TRBD1. This CDR3 comprises 14 residues. Germline assignment: CDR1 SGHRS and CDR2 YFSETQ. The J segment lost 8 bases and the V segment lost 3 bases, leaving 3 bases of the junction unmatched. This CDR3 is CASSSGQGAHEQFF. The DNA of the CDR3 is TGCGCCAGCAGCTCGGGACAGGGGGCTCATGAGCAGTTCTTC.

The chain joins TRBV7-9 to TRBJ2-1, with TRBD2 matching 12 bases. The J segment lost 2 bases and the V segment lost 4 bases, leaving 0 bases of the junction unmatched. The V gene's germline CDR1 is SEHNR and CDR2 FQNEAQ (reference sequence). CDR3 length: 15 amino acids. In DNA, the CDR3 is TGTGCCAGCAGCTGGACTAGCGGGACCTACAATGAGCAGTTCTTC. Its protein product is CASSWTSGTYNEQFF.

This sequence joins TRBV7-9 and TRBJ2-1; weak D call: TRBD2 (5 bases). The V end lost 2 bases, the J end lost 2 bases, and 10 bases lay between the germline ends. The CDR3 is 15 amino acids. CDR1 is SEHNR, CDR2 FQNEAQ, per germline (reference sequence). As DNA, the CDR3 is TGTGCCAGCAGCTTACGGACTCAGGCCTACAATGAGCAGTTCTTC. Its protein product is CASSLRTQAYNEQFF.

This clone was counted a single time. The rearrangement joins TRBV7-2 to TRBJ2-5; no clear D gene. The length of the CDR3 is 13 residues. Germline V gives CDR1 SGHTA, CDR2 FQGNSA. Trimming pared 2 bases from V and 1 base from J, leaving 5 bases between. The CDR3 DNA reads as TGTGCCAGCAGCTTATTCCCCCAAGAGACCCAGTACTTC. Translating it yields CASSLFPQETQYF.

J is TRBJ1-4 and V is TRBV5-1; D is unclear. Deletions cut 4 bases from V and 6 bases from J, with 16 bases between. CDR1 is SGHRS, CDR2 YFSETQ, per germline. This CDR3 is 15 amino acids long. CDR3 in DNA: TGCGCCAGCAGCGTCGACTCCTCCGGGTATGAAAAACTGTTTTTT. As protein: CASSVDSSGYEKLFF. Using reference TRBV5-1 and TRBJ1-4 for the parts outside the CDR3, the full variable domain is KAGVTQTPRYLIKTRGQQVTLSCSPISGHRSVSWYQQTPGQGLQFLFEYFSETQRNKGNFPGRFSGRQFSNSRSEMNVSTLELGDSALYLCASSVDSSGYEKLFFGSGTQLSVL.

CDR3 DNA sequence: TGTGCCAGCAGCCCGCGGCGGAGCAGGGAAACCTACGAGCAGTACTTC. It yields the protein CASSPRRSRETYEQYF. The chain recombines TRBV5-4 with TRBJ2-7; weak D call: TRBD1 (5 bases). V was shortened by 4 bases and J by 2 bases, with 19 bases between the two germline ends. From germline, CDR1 is SGHNT and CDR2 YYREEE (reference sequence). This CDR3 is built from 16 residues.

The V gene is TRBV29-1, the J gene TRBJ2-7, with 10 bases lining up with TRBD1. Trimming cost V 7 bases and J 3 bases; bases outside gene matches: 3. Germline lookup yields CDR1 SQVTM and CDR2 ANQGSEA. CDR3 length: 12 amino acids. The CDR3 reads CSAGQGFYEQYF. The CDR3, as DNA: TGCAGCGCGGGACAGGGGTTCTACGAGCAGTACTTC.

This rearrangement joins TRBV4-1 to TRBJ2-1; a possible D gene is TRBD2 (5 bases). Germline-derived CDR1 and CDR2 are MGHRA and YSYEKL. This CDR3 comprises 14 residues. The V and J ends lost 5 bases and 5 bases respectively, with 13 bases between them. CDR3 in DNA: TGCGCCAGCAGCTACCCGGGGAGAAACAATGAGCAGTTCTTC. Encoded protein: CASSYPGRNNEQFF.

V and J are TRBV11-3 and TRBJ2-1, with TRBD1 matching over 7 bases. Trimming at V came to 0 bases and at J to 4 bases, leaving 3 bases not matched to a gene. The CDR3 runs 15 residues. CDR1 and CDR2 from the germline V gene are SGHNT and YENEEA. The CDR3 sequence is CASSLDWGQYNEQFF. DNA of the CDR3: TGTGCCAGCAGCTTAGATTGGGGACAGTACAATGAGCAGTTCTTC.

V usage is TRBV7-2 and J usage is TRBJ2-3, with TRBD2 matching 9 bases. V was pared by 6 bases and J by 0 bases, with 4 bases of the junction left unmatched. The germline V gene has CDR1 SGHTA and CDR2 FQGNSA. The CDR3 consists of 15 residues. The CDR3 region is CASSPTSGSTDTQYF. As DNA, the CDR3 is TGTGCCAGCAGTCCAACTAGCGGGAGCACAGATACGCAGTATTTT. Variable domain in full (rest from reference TRBV7-2 and TRBJ2-3): GAGVSQSPSNKVTEKGKDVELRCDPISGHTALYWYRQSLGQGLEFLIYFQGNSAPDKSGLPSDRFSAERTGGSVSTLTIQRTQQEDSAVYLCASSPTSGSTDTQYFGPGTRLTVL.

The chain combines TRBV27 with TRBJ2-7, with TRBD1 as a possible D gene (6 bases). The germline gives CDR1 MNHEY, CDR2 SMNVEV (reference sequence). The V end lost 6 bases, the J end lost 0 bases, and 12 bases lay between the germline ends. The CDR3 is 14 amino acids. CDR3 amino acids: CASSRQGISYEQYF. As DNA, the CDR3 is TGTGCCAGCAGCCGGCAGGGGATCTCCTACGAGCAGTACTTC.

The V call is TRBV6-2 or TRBV6-3, the J call TRBJ2-5; unclear D gene. The V gene lost 2 bases and the J gene lost 4 bases, with 11 bases spanning the gap. The CDR3 length is 14 residues. The germline V gene encodes CDR1 MNHEY and CDR2 SVGEGT. CDR3 bases: TGTGCCAGCAGTTACGGGCCCCTCGGAGAGACCCAGTACTTC. Translation gives CASSYGPLGETQYF.

The gene calls are TRBV19 and TRBJ2-2, with TRBD2 matching 12 bases. In germline, CDR1 is LNHDA, CDR2 SQIVND (reference sequence). Trimming took 9 bases from V and 0 from J; bases not matched to a gene: 5. The CDR3 length is 16 residues. This CDR3 is CASKLAGGPNTGELFF. The CDR3 DNA reads TGTGCCAGCAAGCTAGCGGGAGGGCCGAACACCGGGGAGCTGTTTTTT.

Of note for this clone: The limits of the CDR3 on the DNA are not certain, so only TCRdb's listed CDR3 is given. This chain links TRBV27 with TRBJ1-2. The CDR3 spans 16 residues, counting both ends. Germline CDR1 is MNHEY and CDR2 is SMNVEV (reference sequence). CDR3 sequence reads: CASSSSGGNANYGYTF.

Only one count was recorded for this clone. The chain joins TRBV25-1 to TRBJ2-1; D is perhaps TRBD2 (6 bases). CDR1 and CDR2 from the germline V gene are MGHDK and SYGVNS. The CDR3 is 15 amino acids. The ends were cut back, 1 base at V and 3 bases at J, with 10 bases in the middle. For the CDR3, the DNA is TGTGCCAGCAGTGAATTGGAGGGACGCTACAATGAGCAGTTCTTC. Translated: CASSELEGRYNEQFF.

This rearrangement joins TRBV10-3 to TRBJ1-2; a weak D match, TRBD1 (6 bases). V dropped 2 bases and J dropped 0 bases, with 10 bases sitting between them. This CDR3 has 15 residues. CDR1 and CDR2 (germline): ENHRY, SYGVKD. The CDR3 loop is CAISERDISNYGYTF. In DNA, the CDR3 is TGTGCCATCAGTGAGAGGGACATTTCTAACTATGGCTACACCTTC.

The gene calls are TRBV4-3 and TRBJ2-3; 11 bases align to TRBD2. The germline CDR1 and CDR2 sequences are LGHNA and YSLEER. The CDR3 sequence is 15 residues long. V lost 1 base and J lost 6; bases outside the gene matches: 3. CDR3 residues: CASSQGSSGRDTQYF. The CDR3, as DNA: TGCGCCAGCAGCCAAGGTTCTAGCGGGAGGGATACGCAGTATTTT.

J is TRBJ2-6 and V is TRBV25-1, with D possibly being TRBD1 (6 bases). Germline V lookup: CDR1 MGHDK, CDR2 SYGVNS. Trimming took off 3 bases at V and 4 bases at J, with 13 bases between the two ends. There are 16 residues in the CDR3. CDR3 amino acids: CASSDSRGTGANVLTF. The CDR3 DNA sequence: TGTGCCAGCAGTGATTCCAGGGGAACCGGGGCCAACGTCCTGACTTTC.

The chain employs TRBV7-9 and TRBJ1-2; D not certain. CDR3 size: 14 residues. Germline V gives CDR1 SEHNR, CDR2 FQNEAQ (reference sequence). Trimming took 3 bases from V and 4 from J, leaving 12 bases between them. The CDR3: CASSFGSALYGYTF. The CDR3 coding sequence is TGTGCCAGCAGCTTTGGGTCCGCACTCTATGGCTACACCTTC.

The chain has TRBV30 and TRBJ2-3; 11 bases are a match to TRBD2. Germline CDR1 reads GTSNPN; CDR2 reads SVGIG (reference sequence). The V and J ends lost 4 bases and 0 bases, in that order; junction bases with no gene match: 15. The CDR3 consists of 19 residues. CDR3 residues: CAWKRLAGLPHSSTDTQYF. The CDR3 DNA follows: TGTGCCTGGAAGAGACTAGCGGGACTACCTCACTCTAGCACAGATACGCAGTATTTT.

The chain joins TRBV15 to TRBJ2-1; TRBD2 aligns across 9 bases. The germline CDR1 and CDR2 sequences are LNHNV and YYDKDF (reference sequence). J was trimmed by 7 bases and V by 4 bases; bases with no gene match: 11. The CDR3 is 16 amino acids. This chain's CDR3 is CATSNHGTSSPNEQFF. The DNA for the CDR3 is TGTGCCACCAGCAACCACGGGACTAGCTCCCCTAATGAGCAGTTCTTC.

The chain combines TRBV11-3 with TRBJ2-1, with D possibly matching TRBD1 (5 bases). Trimming removed 5 bases at V and 1 base at J, with 12 bases between. The germline V gene encodes CDR1 SGHNT and CDR2 YENEEA. The CDR3 consists of 15 residues. This CDR3 reads CASSLNQGSYNEQFF. DNA for the CDR3: TGTGCCAGCAGCCTTAACCAGGGTTCCTACAATGAGCAGTTCTTC.